This T cell receptor (beta chain) comes out of a study of neurological immune-mediated disorders. For the unsorted libraries, 2 million PBMCs stored at -80 C served as input. V dropped 3 bases and J dropped 1 base, with 10 bases sitting between them. From germline, CDR1 is DFQATT and CDR2 SNEGSKA (reference sequence). CDR3 length: 14 residues. Every sequencing run gave over 200 million TCR-beta sequences, taken from 15-18 subjects. TCRdb passed the 5' RACE reads through MiXCR, listing each CDR3 protein once. The repertoire has about 120,000 distinct CDR3 sequences, about 3.2% of them found once; the top ten carry 1.3%. In this sample, this clonotype turned up many times. As yet, its antigen is unknown. Study-wide results and caveats: Neither clinical nor MRI features were found to be associated with the multiple sclerosis repertoire cluster. Grouping of repertoires by phylogeny put those of 18 of 34 multiple sclerosis patients into a single related-CDR3 cluster, a possible signature.

The sequence was obtained from a woman aged 30 to 39 with multiple sclerosis. V is TRBV20-1 and J is TRBJ1-3, with D maybe TRBD1 (6 bases). The sample comprised PBMCs. The CDR3 loop is CSASQTGSGNTIYF. In DNA, the CDR3 is TGCAGTGCTAGCCAGACAGGTTCTGGAAACACCATATATTTT.